The 8 T cell receptor beta chains in this list originate from one sample, sequenced in a study of blood T cell repertoires in COVID-19. Measured with immunoSEQ multiplex PCR; TCRdb has only the in-frame clones, and not every one. Here the sample spans some 50,000 clones, 88% being singletons. Sequenced input: peripheral blood. All receptors derive from a human donor in a cohort sampled during active COVID-19.

The chain has TRBV11-3 and TRBJ2-1; D is perhaps TRBD1 (6 bases). Deletions cut 5 bases from V and 3 bases from J, with 14 bases between. The CDR3 covers 15 residues. Germline values: CDR1 SGHNT, CDR2 YENEEA. This chain's CDR3 is CASSLQGELYNEQFF. In nucleotides, the CDR3 is TGTGCCAGCAGCCTACAGGGTGAACTCTACAATGAGCAGTTCTTC.

This chain connects TRBV19 to TRBJ1-1; D may be TRBD1 (6 bases). The length of the CDR3 is 15 residues. V was clipped by 3 bases and J by 4 bases, with 15 bases between them. In germline, CDR1 is LNHDA, CDR2 SQIVND (reference sequence). Here the CDR3 reads CASSIFGQSATEAFF. Written as DNA, the CDR3 is TGTGCCAGTAGTATTTTCGGACAGTCGGCCACTGAAGCTTTCTTT.

This clone was found once. The V call is TRBV6-1, the J call TRBJ2-1; no definite D call. CDR1 is MNHNS and CDR2 is SASEGT in the germline V gene. This CDR3 is built from 12 residues. Trimming cost V 2 bases and J 8 bases, with 7 bases left between them. The CDR3 loop reads CASSELGYEQFF. The CDR3 bases are TGTGCCAGCAGTGAACTCGGGTATGAGCAGTTCTTC.

The chain combines TRBV18 with TRBJ1-4, with D perhaps matching TRBD1 (5 bases). Germline V gene sequence: CDR1 KGHSH, CDR2 LQKENI. The CDR3 is 14 amino acids. V was cut by 3 bases and J by 4 bases, with 9 bases left in between. The CDR3: CASSPTASNEKLFF. The CDR3 DNA reads TGTGCCAGCTCACCGACAGCTAGTAATGAAAAACTGTTTTTT.

This chain uses TRBV2 with TRBJ1-5; no firm D call. The germline V gene has CDR1 SNHLY and CDR2 FYNNEI. Trimming stripped 2 bases from V and 1 base from J, with 9 bases between. The CDR3 is made up of 15 amino acids. CDR3 protein: CASSESWASNQPQHF. As DNA, the CDR3 is TGTGCCAGCAGTGAATCTTGGGCGAGCAATCAGCCCCAGCATTTT.

The chain carries TRBV5-6 and TRBJ2-1, with a possible D match to TRBD1 (5 bases). The V end was cut by 0 bases, the J end by 6 bases, with 13 bases between. CDR1 is SGHDT, CDR2 YYEEEE, per germline. The CDR3 contains 15 residues. The CDR3 bases are TGTGCCAGCAGCTTGGCCAGGGCCTACCCCAATGAGCAGTTCTTC. Translation gives CASSLARAYPNEQFF.

The genes are TRBV2 and TRBJ1-1, with 8 bases identical to TRBD1. Germline lookup yields CDR1 SNHLY and CDR2 FYNNEI. After removal of 8 bases from V and 2 bases from J, the junction contained 10 bases not matched to a gene. The CDR3 spans 15 residues. The DNA of the CDR3 is TGTGCCAGCCGCACCCCTACAGGGGGAAACACTGAAGCTTTCTTT. Its translation is CASRTPTGGNTEAFF.

On this clone itself: Other DNA sequences within the sample encode an identical CDR3. V usage is TRBV5-1 and J usage is TRBJ2-7; the match to TRBD2 covers 8 bases. The CDR3 totals 14 residues. CDR1 is SGHRS, CDR2 YFSETQ, per germline. The ends lost 4 bases at V and 1 base at J; junction bases unmatched: 4. CDR3 sequence reads: CASSPTSGSYEQYF. In nucleotides, the CDR3 is TGCGCCAGCAGCCCCACTAGCGGATCCTACGAGCAGTACTTC.